Reported below is one T cell receptor beta chain. It lacks a known antigen. No much larger clonotype is one base removed from it; base qualities were not supplied. The immunoSEQ Assay, a bias-controlled multiplex PCR, was used to amplify TCRbeta CDR3 regions from genomic DNA. Regarding the original processing steps: The number of nucleated cells in each sample was estimated by amplification of reference gene primers within the assay. To quantify the absolute abundance of each unique TCRbeta CDR3 rearrangement, sequence reads were collapsed and filtered. For each sample, productive Simpson clonality was calculated as the square root of Simpson's diversity index over productive rearrangements. Sourced from immuneACCESS, this table was stored by TCRdb with only in-frame sequences that have V and J called. A share of the clones is absent; for the studies checked, an unresolved V gene accounts for under half, and the remainder has no known explanation. That table furnishes V, J and clone size, whereas the DNA furnished D and trimming. In all, the sample holds over 85,000 clones, and about 80% of those were seen once. More than 15% of the sample belongs to the ten largest clones.

Whole blood was collected in K2EDTA tubes by collaborating institutions according to the institutions' own protocols. For TCRbeta analysis, collaborator samples were shipped as frozen whole blood, as isolated PBMCs, or as DNA extracted from either sample type. CDR1 SGHRS and CDR2 YFSETQ are derived from the germline V gene. The germline V end is reduced by 5 bases and the J end by 3 bases; junction bases left unmatched: 6. Including cysteine and phenylalanine, the CDR3 has 15 amino acids. The only DNA kept is the CDR3, 45 bases in frame from the first base. This specimen comes from a study of blood T cell repertoires in COVID-19 (dated by TCRdb to 2018 to 2021). Study-level background: Collaborator samples came from the United States, Italy and Spain and covered acute and convalescent phases of COVID-19. The material from the prospective study consisted of cDNA or gDNA derived from T cells, B-cell-depleted T cells, or PBMCs. The dataset comprised deeply sampled blood TCRbeta repertoires from subjects exposed to, actively infected with, or recovered from COVID-19. The repertoires were made available in a free public database intended to serve as a resource for research on the immune response to SARS-CoV-2. Samples came from the ongoing ImmuneRACE study (first 160 participants) plus 1,254 subjects from 6 global collaborators. The sample metadata nearly always contained a de-identified subject ID, COVID-19 status, age in years and sex. Where HLA class I and class II types were available, the types were taken from metadata supplied by the sample provider, not from assay-based typing.

The full study reports these points: Clinical and demographic metadata were provided uncurated, with the amount varying by source and participant.

This TCR was recovered from a woman of 80 years or more with active or convalescent COVID-19. The chain uses TRBV5-1 and TRBJ1-5, and 9 junction bases match TRBD1. The sequenced material came from peripheral blood. The CDR3 region: CASSPGTGNNQPQHF. The DNA reads TGCGCCAGCAGTCCCGGGACAGGGAACAATCAGCCCCAGCATTTT.